What follows is one TCR beta chain and its context. Its specificity is not known. TCRdb re-called the reads with MiXCR, one entry per CDR3 protein. The table lists around 340,000 distinct CDR3 sequences, 25% to 30% of them singletons, with 15% to 25% in the top ten. Germline CDR1 is MNHNS and CDR2 is SASEGT. V lost 6 bases and J 5 bases, leaving 16 bases between the germline ends. The CDR3 loop spans 14 amino acids. The sample comes from a study of T cell repertoires in cytomegalovirus infection. At the level of the study: CMV epitopes used comprised recently identified HLA-C-restricted ones and well-studied HLA-B-restricted ones. Matching HLA type, along with CMV infection, was indicated by public TCR beta signatures. Broader study findings: The ex vivo response was dominated by HLA-C-restricted CMV-specific TCR beta clonotypes. Individuals carrying CMV plus the relevant HLA were identified by cumulative frequency of public TCR beta families.

The sequence was obtained from a human donor in good health (CMV status not recorded). Some clones in this sample may be carry-over from other donors' samples. The input for sequencing was cultured PBMCs, taken from culture after CMV antigen stimulation. V and J are TRBV6-1 and TRBJ1-2, with unresolved D. CDR3 in amino acids: CASRKPGDRYGYTF. The CDR3 coding sequence is TGTGCCAGCAGGAAGCCTGGCGATCGATATGGCTACACCTTC.